One sample yielded the 17 T cell receptor beta chains listed below, sequenced in a study of T cell changes during pregnancy in multiple sclerosis. Here immunoSEQ multiplex PCR was the method, and the copy in TCRdb shows in-frame clones only, minus some. The sample has some 49,000 clones; around 90% are singletons. This material consisted of peripheral blood, taken after pregnancy. Source of these receptors: a female donor in good health, enrolled as a control in a pregnancy study.

The chain joins TRBV9 to TRBJ2-3, with 12 positions matching TRBD2. The trim removed 4 bases at V and 2 bases at J, leaving 14 bases unmatched. Germline V gene data show CDR1 as SGDLS and CDR2 as YYNGEE. This CDR3 has 19 residues. In nucleotides, the CDR3 is TGTGCCAGCAGCCCCCGGCTAGCGGGAGGGCAGGGGAACACAGATACGCAGTATTTT. Amino acids: CASSPRLAGGQGNTDTQYF.

This chain uses TRBV5-1 with TRBJ2-5; the D gene is possibly TRBD2 (7 bases). Germline CDR1 reads SGHRS; CDR2 reads YFSETQ. CDR3 length: 14 residues. With 5 bases removed from V and 4 bases from J, the gap between germline ends came to 15 bases. The DNA for the CDR3 is TGCGCCAGCAGTTGGGGGGGCCAGGGAGAGACCCAGTACTTC. It codes for CASSWGGQGETQYF.

This sequence joins TRBV11-2 and TRBJ2-1; 9 positions match TRBD2. Trimming cost V 5 bases and J 6 bases; bases outside gene matches: 11. The CDR3 length is 16 residues. CDR1 and CDR2 from the germline V gene are SGHAT and FQNNGV. The chain's CDR3 is CASSPVGLAPLNEQFF. CDR3 coding DNA: TGTGCCAGCAGCCCAGTGGGACTAGCTCCCCTCAATGAGCAGTTCTTC. Supplemented by reference TRBV11-2 and TRBJ2-1, the full variable domain reads EAGVAQSPRYKIIEKRQSVAFWCNPISGHATLYWYQQILGQGPKLLIQFQNNGVVDDSQLPKDRFSAERLKGVDSTLKIQPAKLEDSAVYLCASSPVGLAPLNEQFFGPGTRLTVL.

The sample holds a few counts of this clone. The CDR3 DNA reads TGTGCCAGCAGCTTAAATGTTGCGATTAACACTGAAGCTTTCTTT. The encoded protein is CASSLNVAINTEAFF. The chain recombines TRBV7-2 with TRBJ1-1; D remains unclear. This CDR3 comprises 15 residues. Deletions cut 2 bases from V and 2 bases from J, with 12 bases between. The germline gives CDR1 SGHTA, CDR2 FQGNSA.

This chain joins TRBV5-6 and TRBJ2-3; TRBD2 matches at 12 bases. CDR3 length: 16 amino acids. V was clipped by 3 bases and J by 6 bases; unmatched bases: 8. CDR1 is SGHDT, CDR2 YYEEEE, per germline. The CDR3 spells CASSSTSGRSGDTQYF. The CDR3 DNA sequence: TGTGCCAGCAGCTCGACTAGCGGGAGAAGTGGGGATACGCAGTATTTT.

The chain combines TRBV4-1 with TRBJ2-3; 12 positions agree with TRBD2. With V trimmed by 1 base and J by 0 bases, 8 bases remained unmatched. Germline assignment: CDR1 MGHRA and CDR2 YSYEKL. The CDR3 has 19 residues. The CDR3 protein is CASSQGPRLAGVSTDTQYF. CDR3 sequence (DNA): TGCGCCAGCAGCCAAGGTCCGAGACTAGCGGGAGTGAGCACAGATACGCAGTATTTT.

V is TRBV27 and J is TRBJ1-1, with D unresolved. The CDR3 consists of 14 residues. V shed 2 bases and J shed 4 bases, with 11 bases lying between them. CDR1 is MNHEY and CDR2 is SMNVEV in the germline V gene (reference sequence). The CDR3 loop reads CASSLLMGSTEAFF. Written as DNA, the CDR3 is TGTGCCAGCAGTTTACTAATGGGGAGCACTGAAGCTTTCTTT.

This sequence joins TRBV19 and TRBJ1-1, with 9 bases that match TRBD1. This CDR3 is built from 16 residues. Germline V lookup: CDR1 LNHDA, CDR2 SQIVND (reference sequence). V lost 6 bases, J lost 4 bases, and 12 bases stayed unmatched. This CDR3 is CASRKAGQGGITEAFF. The CDR3 DNA reads TGTGCCAGTAGGAAAGCGGGACAGGGTGGGATCACTGAAGCTTTCTTT.

About this clone: One end of the junction fails to match germline, which may point to a read error. The chain recombines TRBV6-7 with TRBJ1-5, with D perhaps TRBD1 (5 bases). TRBV6-7 is identified as an open reading frame with a role that is uncertain. The CDR3 is 16 amino acids. The CDR3 sequence: CASSGSGREGNQPQHF. CDR3 bases: TGTGCTAGCAGCGGATCGGGCAGGGAGGGCAATCAGCCCCAGCATTTT.

This chain connects TRBV7-8 to TRBJ2-7; 7 nucleotides agree with TRBD2. In germline, CDR1 is SGHVS, CDR2 FQNEAQ. Trimming cost V 5 bases and J 0 bases; bases outside gene matches: 16. The length of the CDR3 is 18 residues. The CDR3 here is CASSPERWTGGSSYEQYF. In DNA, the CDR3 is TGTGCCAGCAGCCCCGAAAGGTGGACGGGGGGAAGCTCCTACGAGCAGTACTTC.

The V gene is TRBV19, the J gene TRBJ2-5; TRBD1 matches at 8 bases. After removal of 8 bases from V and 2 bases from J, the junction contained 10 bases not matched to a gene. CDR1 and CDR2 (germline): LNHDA, SQIVND (reference sequence). The CDR3 loop spans 15 amino acids. CDR3 nucleotides: TGTGCCAGTCGGTCGGGCAGGGGGCTTCAAGAGACCCAGTACTTC. It is translated as CASRSGRGLQETQYF.

The CDR3 DNA sequence: TGCGCCAGCAGCTTGGACAACAGGGGCGGCAATGAGCAGTTCTTC. Protein sequence: CASSLDNRGGNEQFF. V usage is TRBV5-1 and J usage is TRBJ2-1, with 7 bases matching TRBD1. The CDR3 length is 15 residues. Germline CDR1 reads SGHRS; CDR2 reads YFSETQ. Unmatched junction bases numbered 6, after V lost 0 bases and J lost 6 bases.

J is TRBJ2-1 and V is TRBV7-2; no definite D call. The germline V gene has CDR1 SGHTA and CDR2 FQGNSA. V gave up 1 base and J gave up 7 bases, with 17 bases separating them. The CDR3 contains 16 residues. CDR3 DNA sequence: TGTGCCAGCAGCTTAGACCTCCCGGTGACTCCTAATGAGCAGTTCTTC. This translates into CASSLDLPVTPNEQFF.

In its sample, this clone was seen a few times. The J gene is TRBJ2-3, the V gene TRBV9; 9 nucleotides match TRBD2. CDR1 is SGDLS, CDR2 YYNGEE, per germline. The CDR3 runs 16 residues. The ends lost 0 bases at V and 6 bases at J; junction bases unmatched: 8. In DNA form, the CDR3 reads TGTGCCAGCAGCGTAGGGCTAGCGGGAATGGGGGATACGCAGTATTTT. Residues: CASSVGLAGMGDTQYF.

This CDR3 reads CASKPGQVNSPLHF. DNA for the CDR3: TGTGCCAGCAAACCGGGACAGGTTAATTCACCCCTCCACTTT. The chain uses TRBV6-1 and TRBJ1-6; the match to TRBD1 covers 8 bases. This CDR3 spans 14 amino acids. In germline, CDR1 is MNHNS, CDR2 SASEGT. V dropped 7 bases and J dropped 6; count of bases not matched to a gene: 5.

CDR3 in amino acids: CASSRADRGFGYTF. DNA for the CDR3: TGTGCCAGCAGCCGGGCGGACAGGGGATTTGGCTACACCTTC. This sequence joins TRBV5-4 and TRBJ1-2; 9 bases match TRBD1. This CDR3 is built from 14 residues. Germline assignment: CDR1 SGHNT and CDR2 YYREEE (reference sequence). Trimming removed 4 bases from V and 7 bases from J; junction bases left unmatched: 8. The full variable domain, its missing parts supplied by reference TRBV5-4 and TRBJ1-2, is ETGVTQSPTHLIKTRGQQVTLRCSSQSGHNTVSWYQQALGQGPQFIFQYYREEENGRGNFPPRFSGLQFPNYSSELNVNALELDDSALYLCASSRADRGFGYTFGSGTRLTVV.

This clone appeared a few times. The rearrangement links TRBV29-1 to TRBJ1-6; 8 bases align to TRBD1. The length of the CDR3 is 13 residues. The V gene end was trimmed by 5 bases and the J gene end by 10 bases; junction bases not matched to a gene: 7. Germline lookup yields CDR1 SQVTM and CDR2 ANQGSEA. The CDR3 spells CSVKTGAESPLHF. DNA for the CDR3: TGCAGCGTTAAGACAGGGGCAGAGTCACCCCTCCACTTT.